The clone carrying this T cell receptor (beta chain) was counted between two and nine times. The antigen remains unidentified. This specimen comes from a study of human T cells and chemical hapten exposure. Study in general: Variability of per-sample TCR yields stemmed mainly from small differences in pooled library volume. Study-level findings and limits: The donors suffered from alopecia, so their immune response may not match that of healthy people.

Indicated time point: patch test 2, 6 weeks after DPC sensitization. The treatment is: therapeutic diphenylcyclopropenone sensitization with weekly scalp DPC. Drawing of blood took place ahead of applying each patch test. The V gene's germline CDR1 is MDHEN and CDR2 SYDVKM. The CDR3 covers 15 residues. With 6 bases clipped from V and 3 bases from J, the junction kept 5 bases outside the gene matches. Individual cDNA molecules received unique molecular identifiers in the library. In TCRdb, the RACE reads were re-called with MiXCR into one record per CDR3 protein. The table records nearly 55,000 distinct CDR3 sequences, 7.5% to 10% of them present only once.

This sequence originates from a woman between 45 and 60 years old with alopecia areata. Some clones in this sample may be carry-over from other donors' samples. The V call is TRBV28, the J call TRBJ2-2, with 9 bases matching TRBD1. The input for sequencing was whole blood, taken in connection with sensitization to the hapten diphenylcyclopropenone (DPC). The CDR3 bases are TGTGCCAGCAGCCCGGACAGGGGTTACACCGGGGAGCTGTTTTTT. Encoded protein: CASSPDRGYTGELFF.